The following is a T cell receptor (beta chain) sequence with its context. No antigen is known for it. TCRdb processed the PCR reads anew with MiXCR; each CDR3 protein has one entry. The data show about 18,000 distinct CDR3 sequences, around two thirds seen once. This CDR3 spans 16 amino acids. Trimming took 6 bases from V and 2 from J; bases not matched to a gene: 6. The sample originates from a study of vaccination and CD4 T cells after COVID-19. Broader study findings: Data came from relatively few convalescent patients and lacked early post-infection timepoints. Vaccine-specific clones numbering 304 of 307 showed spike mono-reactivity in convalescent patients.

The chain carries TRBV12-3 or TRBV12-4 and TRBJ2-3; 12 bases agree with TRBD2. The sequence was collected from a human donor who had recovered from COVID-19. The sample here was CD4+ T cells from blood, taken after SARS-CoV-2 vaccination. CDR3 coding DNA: TGTGCCAGCAGGATGCGACTAGCGGGAGTCACAGATACGCAGTATTTT. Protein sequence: CASRMRLAGVTDTQYF.